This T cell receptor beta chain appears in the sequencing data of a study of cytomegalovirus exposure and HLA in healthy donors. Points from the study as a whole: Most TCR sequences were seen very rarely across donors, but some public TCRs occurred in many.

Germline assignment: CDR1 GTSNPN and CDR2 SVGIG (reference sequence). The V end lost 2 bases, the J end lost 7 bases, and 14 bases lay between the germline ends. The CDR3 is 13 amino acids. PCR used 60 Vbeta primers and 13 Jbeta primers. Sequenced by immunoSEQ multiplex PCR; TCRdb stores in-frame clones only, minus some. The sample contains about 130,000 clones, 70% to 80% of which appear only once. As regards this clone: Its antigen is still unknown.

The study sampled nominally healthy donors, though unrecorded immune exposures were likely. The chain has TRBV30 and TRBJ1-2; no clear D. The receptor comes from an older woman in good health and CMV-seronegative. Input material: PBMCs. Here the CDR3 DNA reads TGTGCCTGGAGTCGGGGAGCTGATTCTGGCTACACCTTC. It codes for CAWSRGADSGYTF.